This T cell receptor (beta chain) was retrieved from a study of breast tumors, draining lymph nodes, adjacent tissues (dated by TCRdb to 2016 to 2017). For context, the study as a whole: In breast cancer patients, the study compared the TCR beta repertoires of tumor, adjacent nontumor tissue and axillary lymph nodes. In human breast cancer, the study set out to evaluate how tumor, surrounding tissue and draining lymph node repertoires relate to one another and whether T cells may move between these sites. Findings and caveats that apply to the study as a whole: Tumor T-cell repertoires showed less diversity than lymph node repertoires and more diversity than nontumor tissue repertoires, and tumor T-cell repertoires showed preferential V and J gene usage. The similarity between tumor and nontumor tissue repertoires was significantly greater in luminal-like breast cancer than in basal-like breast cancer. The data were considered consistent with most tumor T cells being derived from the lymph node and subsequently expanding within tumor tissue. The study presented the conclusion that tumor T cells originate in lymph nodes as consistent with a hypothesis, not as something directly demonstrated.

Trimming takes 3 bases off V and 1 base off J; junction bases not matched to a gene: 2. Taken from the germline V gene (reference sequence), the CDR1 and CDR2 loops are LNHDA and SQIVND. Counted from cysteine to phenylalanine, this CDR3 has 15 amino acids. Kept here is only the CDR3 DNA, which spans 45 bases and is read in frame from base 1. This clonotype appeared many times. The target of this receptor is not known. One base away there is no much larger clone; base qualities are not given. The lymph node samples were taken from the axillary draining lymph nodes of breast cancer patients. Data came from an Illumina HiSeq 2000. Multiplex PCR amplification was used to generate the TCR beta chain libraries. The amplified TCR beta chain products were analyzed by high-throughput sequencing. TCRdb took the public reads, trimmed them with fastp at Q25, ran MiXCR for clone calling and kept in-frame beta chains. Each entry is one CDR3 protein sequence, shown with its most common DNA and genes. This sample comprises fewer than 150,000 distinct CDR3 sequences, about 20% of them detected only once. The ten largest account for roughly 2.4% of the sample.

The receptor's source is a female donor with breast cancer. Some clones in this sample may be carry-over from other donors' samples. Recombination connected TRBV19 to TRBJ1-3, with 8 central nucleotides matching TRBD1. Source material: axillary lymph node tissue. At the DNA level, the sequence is TGTGCCAGTAGTATGGGACAGGCGTCTGGAAACACCATATATTTT. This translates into CASSMGQASGNTIYF.